This T cell receptor beta chain was identified during a study of shared clonotypes between healthy human individuals. The overall study: Donor ages ranged 18 to 49 years: a couple of women, a few men.

Researchers divided each subset's genomic DNA evenly across several immunoSEQ plates. TCRdb's copy holds only in-frame clones and misses some; the assay was immunoSEQ multiplex PCR. Found here are 2 million or so clones, less than 95% of them singletons; the top ten hold roughly 1%. Naive CD8 isolation took CD45RO-negative cells positively selected for CCR7 and excluded terminally differentiated effector memory CD45RA+ cells. As for this clone: Its antigen is still unknown.

General study findings and limits: The study's rarefaction showed incomplete sorted-subset sequencing despite large depth.

Trimming left V 2 bases short and J 3 bases short, with 8 bases between. Per the germline V gene, CDR1 is GTSNPN and CDR2 is SVGIG (reference sequence). This CDR3 has 13 residues. The chain employs TRBV30 and TRBJ1-3; no clear D. This sequence was found in a man younger than 35 in good health. The sequenced material came from naive CD8+ T cells sorted from blood. The CDR3 protein is CAWSPPVGNTIYF. CDR3 bases: TGTGCCTGGAGTCCGCCCGTTGGAAACACCATATATTTT.